The T cell receptor (beta chain) under discussion was sequenced for a study of T cell responses to AZD1222 COVID-19 vaccine. Findings and caveats of the study: Unmutated variant regions are reportedly targeted by nearly half of spike-specific TCRs.

Sequencing used immunoSEQ multiplex PCR; TCRdb keeps in-frame clones, though not all of them. This sample yields 75,000 to 90,000 clones, of which over 75% are seen a single time; around 3.6% belongs to the top ten. Trimming removed 6 bases from V and 0 bases from J, with 14 bases in between. This CDR3 contains 15 residues. Germline CDR1 is MNHEY and CDR2 is SVGAGI. To note about this clone: What it recognizes is unknown.

The source of this sequence is an adult who received the AZD1222 COVID-19 vaccine. This rearrangement joins TRBV6-5 to TRBJ1-2; maybe TRBD1 (6 bases). Sequenced here: peripheral blood, sampled 28 days after the second AZD1222 dose. Here the CDR3 DNA reads TGTGCCAGCAGACCCGACAGGCAAGCTAACTATGGCTACACCTTC. Its translation is CASRPDRQANYGYTF.